This T cell receptor (beta chain) is drawn from a study of early T cells in non-severe SARS-CoV-2 infection. Study-level background: Chains were unpaired, as sequencing was done on bulk RNA from unsorted whole blood.

Germline V gene lookup returns CDR1 SEHNR and CDR2 FQNEAQ (reference sequence). This CDR3 region has 15 residues. The V and J ends lost 2 bases and 1 base respectively, with 11 bases between them. cDNA molecules, individually, were tagged with unique molecular identifiers. In TCRdb, the 5' RACE reads were re-called with MiXCR into one record per CDR3 protein. In the table there are about 33,000 distinct CDR3 sequences, about 3.9% of which are singletons. In this sample, this clonotype turned up many times. Its antigen remains unidentified. Study outcomes and limitations: Matching results from VDJdb favored anti-spike CD8 responses, leaving private and CD4 specificities undetected.

The origin of this receptor is an adult who was a healthcare worker with PCR-confirmed SARS-CoV-2 infection or an uninfected control (not recorded which). Sample: whole blood. The chain combines TRBV7-9 with TRBJ2-5; TRBD2 might be the D (6 bases). The CDR3 DNA reads as TGTGCCAGCAGCTTAACCGGCGGGACCCAAGAGACCCAGTACTTC. Its protein is CASSLTGGTQETQYF.